This T cell receptor beta chain derives from a study of cytomegalovirus exposure and HLA in healthy donors. Likely unrecorded immune exposures existed in these nominally healthy donors. Primers: 60 Vbeta forward and 13 Jbeta reverse. The assay was immunoSEQ multiplex PCR, and TCRdb's table has in-frame clones only and misses some. The table lists approximately 190,000 clones, around 73% of them singletons. V was clipped by 6 bases and J by 5 bases, with 20 bases between them. Germline V gene data show CDR1 as MNHEY and CDR2 as SVGAGI. This CDR3 spans 15 amino acids. Concerning this clone: Its antigen remains unidentified.

Study-wide findings and caveats: In a later analysis, an Asian-associated ancestry cluster reportedly showed fewer N-insertions than the 666-donor mean. At a 0.05 false discovery rate, a later analysis found 18,000 or so TCR beta sequences to be associated with HLA alleles.

The chain joins TRBV6-5 to TRBJ2-7; tentatively, D is TRBD1 (5 bases). This clonotype was obtained from a woman aged 25-40 years in good health and CMV-seropositive. Sequences were obtained from PBMCs. The CDR3 sequence is CASSSPPFGANEQYF. CDR3 nucleotide sequence: TGTGCCAGCAGCTCCCCTCCATTTGGGGCTAACGAGCAGTACTTC.